The sequence of this T cell receptor (beta chain) was determined in a study of CD8 T cells in Susac syndrome. General study points: The study's TCR sequencing and HLA analysis drew on a certain number of individuals. That number was acknowledged as relatively small.

The T cells that were sequenced for TCR beta were CD8+ and CD4+ cells from blood. It was negative isolation that provided the CD8+ and CD4+ T cells, whereas TEMRA cells were enriched by FACS. When the RNA was reverse transcribed, random hexamers were used with an input of roughly 0.45 to 1 ug. immunoSEQ multiplex PCR amplified TCR beta CDR3 across 54 Vbeta, 13 Jbeta. TCRdb passed the immunoSEQ multiplex PCR reads through MiXCR, listing each CDR3 protein once. The sample yields approximately 150,000 distinct CDR3 sequences, roughly 95% seen once. The CDR3 extends over 14 amino acids. V lost 1 base, J lost 4 bases, and 8 bases lay in between. Germline values: CDR1 SEHNR, CDR2 FQNEAQ (reference sequence). This clonotype was picked up a small number of times. The antigen remains undetermined.

The sequence came from a human donor in good health. Sequencing was done on a sample of CD4+ T cells from PBMCs. The chain carries TRBV7-9 and TRBJ2-1; D gene uncertain. CDR3 loop: CASSLEAAYNEQFF. CDR3 DNA: TGTGCCAGCAGCTTAGAGGCTGCTTACAATGAGCAGTTCTTC.